This passage covers 16 T cell receptor beta chains from one sample sequenced in a study of blood T cell repertoires in COVID-19. Profiling relied on immunoSEQ multiplex PCR, and the TCRdb table lists in-frame clones only, not all of them. The table records about 260,000 clones, approximately 86% of them present only once. Sequenced sample: peripheral blood. These receptors came from a woman aged 55-69 years with COVID-19, enrolled during active disease.

This chain links TRBV6-6 with TRBJ1-5, with 11 bases identical to TRBD1. CDR3 length: 18 residues. V trimming: 5 bases; J trimming: 0 bases; junction bases outside the gene matches: 9. Germline V CDR1 and CDR2: MNHNY, SVGAGI (reference sequence). As DNA, the CDR3 is TGTGCCAGCAGTCCTTGGACAGGGGGCAGGATTAGCAATCAGCCCCAGCATTTT. It specifies CASSPWTGGRISNQPQHF.

V gene TRBV15 combines with J gene TRBJ2-1; 12 bases are shared with TRBD2. Trimming at V came to 5 bases and at J to 5 bases, leaving 7 bases not matched to a gene. The CDR3 spans 16 residues. Germline V gives CDR1 LNHNV, CDR2 YYDKDF (reference sequence). CDR3 DNA sequence: TGTGCCACCAGCCTCCTACTAGCGGGAGGCGACAATGAGCAGTTCTTC. It codes for CATSLLLAGGDNEQFF.

In its sample, this clone was seen once. The V call is TRBV5-1, the J call TRBJ2-3; 10 bases map to TRBD2. V gave up 4 bases and J gave up 2 bases; unmatched junction bases: 7. The germline gives CDR1 SGHRS, CDR2 YFSETQ. The CDR3 covers 16 residues. The CDR3 DNA follows: TGCGCCAGCAGCAGACGGCTAGCGGGAGCCACAGATACGCAGTATTTT. Its translation is CASSRRLAGATDTQYF.

The J gene is TRBJ2-2, the V gene TRBV27; TRBD2 is a possible D gene (5 bases). V gave up 5 bases and J gave up 8 bases, with 18 bases separating them. Germline CDR1 is MNHEY and CDR2 is SMNVEV (reference sequence). CDR3 length: 15 residues. The CDR3 spells CASSPPHYSAGELFF. CDR3 DNA: TGTGCCAGCAGTCCCCCGCACTATAGCGCAGGGGAGCTGTTTTTT.

This chain uses TRBV6-6 with TRBJ1-6; D call uncertain. Between the trimmed V and J ends, which lost 6 bases and 7 bases, there was a span of 10 bases. The CDR3 is 13 amino acids. Germline V gives CDR1 MNHNY, CDR2 SVGAGI (reference sequence). The CDR3 here is CASRPERNSPLHF. In DNA, the CDR3 is TGTGCCAGCAGACCCGAGAGGAATTCACCCCTCCACTTT.

This sequence joins TRBV6-5 and TRBJ1-1, with D perhaps matching TRBD1 (6 bases). V gave up 7 bases and J gave up 2 bases, with 14 bases separating them. Germline lookup yields CDR1 MNHEY and CDR2 SVGAGI. The CDR3 has 14 amino acids. The CDR3 coding sequence is TGTGCCAGCACCGAGGGGGGGGCAAACACTGAAGCTTTCTTT. This gives the protein CASTEGGANTEAFF.

The chain links TRBV2 to TRBJ2-1, with 10 positions matching TRBD2. V was clipped by 8 bases and J by 12 bases; unmatched bases: 7. The germline CDR1 and CDR2 sequences are SNHLY and FYNNEI. The CDR3 runs 12 residues. The CDR3 reads CASLRLAGTQFF. The CDR3 coding sequence is TGTGCCAGCTTAAGACTAGCGGGTACGCAGTTCTTC.

The chain's CDR3 is CASSHREGEAFF. CDR3 nucleotide sequence: TGTGCCAGCAGCCACAGGGAGGGTGAAGCTTTCTTT. V is TRBV6-5 and J is TRBJ1-1, with D possibly being TRBD1 (6 bases). Trimming stripped 6 bases from V and 7 bases from J, with 12 bases between. Germline V gene lookup returns CDR1 MNHEY and CDR2 SVGAGI. The CDR3 contains 12 residues.

With respect to this clone: The sample holds other DNA sequences that translate to the same CDR3. The chain recombines TRBV4-2 with TRBJ1-3; 7 bases align to TRBD1. J was trimmed by 2 bases and V by 1 base; bases with no gene match: 2. The CDR3 covers 15 residues. Germline values: CDR1 LGHNA, CDR2 YNFKEQ. This chain's CDR3 is CASSQVTGAGNTIYF. CDR3 coding DNA: TGTGCCAGCAGCCAAGTAACAGGGGCTGGAAACACCATATATTTT.

The genes are TRBV5-5 and TRBJ1-3; no firm D call. Looked up from germline, CDR1 is SGHKS and CDR2 is YYEKEE (reference sequence). CDR3 length: 16 amino acids. The V and J ends lost 0 bases and 0 bases respectively, with 10 bases between them. CDR3 protein: CASSLEWASSGNTIYF. CDR3 DNA: TGTGCCAGCAGCTTGGAATGGGCCTCCTCTGGAAACACCATATATTTT.

The rearrangement uses TRBV7-3 and TRBJ2-1; 12 bases match TRBD2. Germline lookup yields CDR1 SGHTA and CDR2 FQGTGA. The trim removed 1 base at V and 6 bases at J, leaving 13 bases unmatched. This CDR3 region has 19 residues. This CDR3 is CASSLRGTSGWGSGNEQFF. The CDR3 nucleotides read TGTGCCAGCAGCTTAAGAGGGACTAGCGGGTGGGGGAGTGGCAATGAGCAGTTCTTC.

The chain employs TRBV29-1 and TRBJ2-5; tentatively, D is TRBD1 (6 bases). Germline values: CDR1 SQVTM, CDR2 ANQGSEA. This CDR3 is 13 amino acids long. The V end lost 2 bases, the J end lost 7 bases, and 14 bases lay between the germline ends. DNA of the CDR3: TGCAGCGTTGAACAGGGGCGCCCCGGGACCCAGTACTTC. It yields the protein CSVEQGRPGTQYF.

This sequence joins TRBV6-6 and TRBJ1-4, with 7 bases identical to TRBD1. Germline V gives CDR1 MNHNY, CDR2 SVGAGI (reference sequence). V shed 0 bases, J shed 4 bases, and the junction held 5 bases outside the gene matches. The CDR3 spans 16 residues. The CDR3 coding sequence is TGTGCCAGCAGTTACTCCCCGGGACAGAGTAATGAAAAACTGTTTTTT. This translates into CASSYSPGQSNEKLFF.

This clone was recorded only once. The gene calls are TRBV5-1 and TRBJ1-5; 7 nucleotides agree with TRBD1. The CDR3 runs 15 residues. V lost 0 bases, J lost 3 bases, and 3 bases stayed unmatched. CDR1 is SGHRS, CDR2 YFSETQ, per germline. The DNA for the CDR3 is TGCGCCAGCAGCTTGGGGCAGGGGGACAATCAGCCCCAGCATTTT. Translation gives CASSLGQGDNQPQHF.

V and J are TRBV19 and TRBJ1-1; weak D call: TRBD1 (6 bases). This CDR3 has 13 residues. Germline lookup yields CDR1 LNHDA and CDR2 SQIVND (reference sequence). V lost 3 bases, J lost 1 base, and 6 bases lay in between. CDR3 sequence reads: CASSMTGNTEAFF. The CDR3 DNA is TGTGCCAGTAGTATGACAGGGAACACTGAAGCTTTCTTT.

The chain is built from TRBV6-4 and TRBJ1-1, with D tentatively TRBD1 (5 bases). V was trimmed by 3 bases and J by 3 bases, leaving 8 bases between them. CDR1 is MRHNA and CDR2 is SNTAGT in the germline V gene. The CDR3 contains 13 residues. CDR3 sequence: CASSEQVDTEAFF. The CDR3 DNA sequence: TGTGCCAGCAGTGAACAGGTTGACACTGAAGCTTTCTTT.